The present TCR beta chain was sequenced within a study of blood T cell repertoires in COVID-19. Study information: Specimens from acute and convalescent COVID-19 originated in the United States, Italy and Spain. In each case, the material was cDNA or gDNA derived from T cells, B-cell-depleted T cells, or PBMCs.

Authors' data handling: Scientists estimated how many nucleated cells there were by amplifying reference gene primers. Data came from immunoSEQ multiplex PCR; TCRdb stores just in-frame clones and leaves some out. V, J and clone size derive from that table, while D and trimming were established from the DNA sequence. The sample yields some 320,000 clones, around 87% seen once. Per germline, CDR1 LGHNA and CDR2 YNFKEQ. The CDR3 is 16 residues long. After removal of 0 bases from V and 9 bases from J, the junction contained 11 bases not matched to a gene. The source of this sequence is a woman in her 50s who had recovered from COVID-19. The chain employs TRBV4-2 and TRBJ2-1; 7 nucleotides match TRBD2. Sequencing was carried out using peripheral blood. The CDR3 DNA is TGTGCCAGCAGCCAAGATGAGGGAGGGCCGTCGGGTGAGCAGTTCTTC. Translation gives CASSQDEGGPSGEQFF.